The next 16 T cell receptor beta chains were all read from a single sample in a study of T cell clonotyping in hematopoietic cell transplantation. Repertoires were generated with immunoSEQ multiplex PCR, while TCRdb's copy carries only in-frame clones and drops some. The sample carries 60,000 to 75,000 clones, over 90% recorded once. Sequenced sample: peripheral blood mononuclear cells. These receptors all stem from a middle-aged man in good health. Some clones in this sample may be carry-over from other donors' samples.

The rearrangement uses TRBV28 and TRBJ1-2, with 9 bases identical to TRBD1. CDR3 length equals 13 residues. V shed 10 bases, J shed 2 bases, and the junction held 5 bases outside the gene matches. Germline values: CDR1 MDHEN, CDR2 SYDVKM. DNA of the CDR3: TGTGCCACGGACAGGGGAGGGAACTATGGCTACACCTTC. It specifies CATDRGGNYGYTF.

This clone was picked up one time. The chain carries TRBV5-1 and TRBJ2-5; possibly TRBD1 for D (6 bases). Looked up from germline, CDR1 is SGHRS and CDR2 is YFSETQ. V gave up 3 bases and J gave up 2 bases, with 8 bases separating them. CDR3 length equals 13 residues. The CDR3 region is CASSSGQQETQYF. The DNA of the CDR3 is TGCGCCAGCAGCTCCGGACAGCAAGAGACCCAGTACTTC.

This CDR3 reads CASSLSSGRASNEQFF. The CDR3 DNA reads TGTGCCAGCAGTTTATCTAGCGGGAGGGCTAGCAATGAGCAGTTCTTC. The chain is built from TRBV27 and TRBJ2-1; 11 bases map to TRBD2. This CDR3 has 16 amino acids. V lost 0 bases and J lost 6; bases outside the gene matches: 4. The V gene's germline CDR1 is MNHEY and CDR2 SMNVEV (reference sequence).

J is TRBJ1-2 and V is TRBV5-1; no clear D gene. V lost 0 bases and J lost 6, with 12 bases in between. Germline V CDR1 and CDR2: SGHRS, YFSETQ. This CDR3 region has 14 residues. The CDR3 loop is CASSLASGGDGYTF. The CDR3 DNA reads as TGCGCCAGCAGCTTGGCGTCAGGCGGCGATGGCTACACCTTC.

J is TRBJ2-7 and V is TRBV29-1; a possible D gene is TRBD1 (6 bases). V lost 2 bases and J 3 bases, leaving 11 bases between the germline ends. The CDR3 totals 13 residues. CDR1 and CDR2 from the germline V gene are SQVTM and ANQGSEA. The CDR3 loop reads CSVEITGFYEQYF. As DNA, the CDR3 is TGCAGCGTTGAAATCACAGGGTTCTACGAGCAGTACTTC.

The DNA of the CDR3 is TGTGCCAGCAGCCAGTACAGGGCAACTAATGAAAAACTGTTTTTT. It yields the protein CASSQYRATNEKLFF. This chain connects TRBV4-2 to TRBJ1-4, with D possibly matching TRBD1 (6 bases). This CDR3 is built from 15 residues. Germline lookup yields CDR1 LGHNA and CDR2 YNFKEQ. Trimming cost V 3 bases and J 0 bases, with 8 bases left between them.

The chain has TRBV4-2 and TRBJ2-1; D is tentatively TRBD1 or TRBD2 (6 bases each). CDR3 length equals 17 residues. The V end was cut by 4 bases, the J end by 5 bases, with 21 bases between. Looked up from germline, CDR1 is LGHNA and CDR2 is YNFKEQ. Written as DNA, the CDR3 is TGTGCCAGCAGCCCCCGGGCCACGGGGGCTGGGGACAATGAGCAGTTCTTC. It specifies CASSPRATGAGDNEQFF.

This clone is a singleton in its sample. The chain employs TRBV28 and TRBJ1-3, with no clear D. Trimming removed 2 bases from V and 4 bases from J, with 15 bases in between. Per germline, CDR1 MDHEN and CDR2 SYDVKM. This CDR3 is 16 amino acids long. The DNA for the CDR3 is TGTGCCAGCAGTTTACCAGGAACATCTCTGGGAAACACCATATATTTT. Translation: CASSLPGTSLGNTIYF.

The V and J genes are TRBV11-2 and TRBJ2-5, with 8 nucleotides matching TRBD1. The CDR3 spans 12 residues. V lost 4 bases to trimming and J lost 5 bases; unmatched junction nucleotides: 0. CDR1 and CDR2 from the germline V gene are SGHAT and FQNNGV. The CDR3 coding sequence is TGTGCCAGCAGCTGGGACAGGGAGACCCAGTACTTC. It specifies CASSWDRETQYF.

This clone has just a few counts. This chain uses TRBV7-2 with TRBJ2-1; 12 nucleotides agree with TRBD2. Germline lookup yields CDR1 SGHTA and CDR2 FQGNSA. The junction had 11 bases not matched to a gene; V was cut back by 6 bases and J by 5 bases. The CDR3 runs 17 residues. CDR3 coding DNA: TGTGCCAGCAGTTTTAGAACCGGGACTAGCGGGCACAATGAGCAGTTCTTC. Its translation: CASSFRTGTSGHNEQFF.

The CDR3 loop is CASSWRQGSLEQYF. In DNA, the CDR3 is TGTGCCAGCAGTTGGAGGCAGGGGTCACTCGAGCAGTACTTC. The V call is TRBV6-5, the J call TRBJ2-7, with a possible D match to TRBD1 (6 bases). Per germline, CDR1 MNHEY and CDR2 SVGAGI. This CDR3 contains 14 residues. V was shortened by 4 bases and J by 6 bases, with 16 bases between the two germline ends.

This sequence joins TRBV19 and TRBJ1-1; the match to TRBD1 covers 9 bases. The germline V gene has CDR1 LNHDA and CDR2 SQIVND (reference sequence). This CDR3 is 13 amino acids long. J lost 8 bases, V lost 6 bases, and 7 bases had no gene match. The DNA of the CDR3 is TGTGCCAGTAGGTCCCCGACAGGGGGGGAAGCTTTCTTT. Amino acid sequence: CASRSPTGGEAFF.

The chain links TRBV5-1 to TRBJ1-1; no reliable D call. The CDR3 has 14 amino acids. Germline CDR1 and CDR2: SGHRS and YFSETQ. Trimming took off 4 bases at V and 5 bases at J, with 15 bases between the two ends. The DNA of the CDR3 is TGCGCCAGCAGCCCCTCCGGGGTAGGGACTGAAGCTTTCTTT. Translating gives CASSPSGVGTEAFF.

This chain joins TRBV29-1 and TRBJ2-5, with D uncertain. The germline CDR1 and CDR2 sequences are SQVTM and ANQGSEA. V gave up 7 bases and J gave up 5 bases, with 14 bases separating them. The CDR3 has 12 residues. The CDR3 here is CSGSDPPETQYF. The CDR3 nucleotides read TGCAGCGGCTCCGATCCCCCCGAGACCCAGTACTTC. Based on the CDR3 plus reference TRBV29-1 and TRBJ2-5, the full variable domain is SAVISQKPSRDICQRGTSLTIQCQVDSQVTMMFWYRQQPGQSLTLIATANQGSEATYESGFVIDKFPISRPNLTFSTLTVSNMSPEDSSIYLCSGSDPPETQYFGPGTRLLVL.

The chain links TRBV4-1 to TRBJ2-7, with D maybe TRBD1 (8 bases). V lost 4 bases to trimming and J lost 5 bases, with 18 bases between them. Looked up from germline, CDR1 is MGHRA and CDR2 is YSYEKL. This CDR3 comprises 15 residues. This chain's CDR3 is CASSPYTGGEDEQYF. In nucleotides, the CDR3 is TGCGCCAGCAGCCCCTATACAGGGGGGGAAGACGAGCAGTACTTC.

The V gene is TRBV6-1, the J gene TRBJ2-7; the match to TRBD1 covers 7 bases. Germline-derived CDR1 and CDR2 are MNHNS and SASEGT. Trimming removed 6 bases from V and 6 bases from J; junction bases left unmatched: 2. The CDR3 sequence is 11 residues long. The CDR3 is CASRTGIEQYF. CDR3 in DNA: TGTGCCAGCAGGACAGGGATCGAGCAGTACTTC.